The entry below describes one T cell receptor (beta chain). Survey-level TCR beta sequencing used the immunoSEQ assay. Repertoires were generated with immunoSEQ multiplex PCR, while TCRdb's copy carries only in-frame clones and drops some. The sample records around 50,000 clones, just over 90% being singletons. The sequence came from a man aged 35 to 55 with rheumatoid arthritis. The sample was PBMCs.

For the CDR3, the DNA is TGCGCCAGCAGCCAATATGGACTAGCGGGAAAGAATGAGCAGTTCTTC. It codes for CASSQYGLAGKNEQFF. V usage is TRBV4-1 and J usage is TRBJ2-1, with TRBD2 identical over 12 bases. Germline V lookup: CDR1 MGHRA, CDR2 YSYEKL. This CDR3 has 16 residues. J gave up 7 bases and V 2 bases, and 6 bases lay outside the gene matches.